Below, 25 T cell receptor beta chains from the same sample are listed, as sequenced in a study of graft-versus-host responses after intestinal transplantation. The repertoire was sequenced with immunoSEQ multiplex PCR; TCRdb's copy has only in-frame clones and lacks some. In the table there are more than 95,000 clones, just over 90% of which are singletons. For these receptors, no antigen is known. The material was unstimulated CD4+ T cells sorted from spleen or lymph node cells, obtained before intestinal transplant. Receptors originate from a human donor who received an intestinal transplant.

The chain uses TRBV7-2 and TRBJ2-1; 7 bases map to TRBD2. V lost 5 bases to trimming and J lost 0 bases; unmatched junction nucleotides: 4. This CDR3 is built from 15 residues. The V gene's germline CDR1 is SGHTA and CDR2 FQGNSA. The CDR3 sequence: CASSRSGPSYNEQFF. The CDR3 nucleotides read TGTGCCAGCAGCCGTAGCGGGCCCTCCTACAATGAGCAGTTCTTC.

This chain connects TRBV28 to TRBJ1-2; 10 positions match TRBD1. CDR3 size: 15 residues. Per the germline V gene, CDR1 is MDHEN and CDR2 is SYDVKM. After removal of 6 bases from V and 8 bases from J, the junction contained 12 bases not matched to a gene. The CDR3 DNA follows: TGTGCCAGCAGACTCCCCGGGACAGGGGCGGGGGGCTACACCTTC. This gives the protein CASRLPGTGAGGYTF.

The chain joins TRBV27 to TRBJ1-1, with D unclear. The CDR3 length is 13 residues. Trimming took 4 bases from V and 0 from J, leaving 6 bases between them. CDR1 and CDR2 (germline): MNHEY, SMNVEV (reference sequence). The chain's CDR3 is CASSSFLNTEAFF. Here the CDR3 DNA reads TGTGCCAGCAGTTCTTTTCTGAACACTGAAGCTTTCTTT.

The rearrangement uses TRBV11-2 and TRBJ1-1; TRBD1 matches at 12 bases. CDR3 length: 19 amino acids. Germline assignment: CDR1 SGHAT and CDR2 FQNNGV. Trimming took 0 bases from V and 6 from J; bases not matched to a gene: 14. The CDR3 loop is CASSLDLGGDRGRVAEAFF. The DNA for the CDR3 is TGTGCCAGCAGCTTAGACCTGGGGGGGGACAGGGGGCGCGTCGCTGAAGCTTTCTTT.

This clone was observed a single time. The chain is built from TRBV19 and TRBJ1-2, with D unclear. Per germline, CDR1 LNHDA and CDR2 SQIVND (reference sequence). Deletions cut 2 bases from V and 5 bases from J, with 12 bases between. CDR3 length: 14 amino acids. CDR3 sequence (DNA): TGTGCCAGTAGTATATCCGGAGGGCCTTATGGCTACACCTTC. It codes for CASSISGGPYGYTF.

This rearrangement joins TRBV5-1 to TRBJ1-1, with 8 positions matching TRBD1. Trimming took 4 bases from V and 4 from J; bases not matched to a gene: 6. The CDR3 is 14 residues long. Germline assignment: CDR1 SGHRS and CDR2 YFSETQ. CDR3 nucleotides: TGCGCCAGCAGCGCTGACAGGGGTCGCACTGAAGCTTTCTTT. Translation: CASSADRGRTEAFF.

This chain links TRBV5-1 with TRBJ2-5; 12 bases map to TRBD2. The germline V gene encodes CDR1 SGHRS and CDR2 YFSETQ. V was clipped by 5 bases and J by 1 base; unmatched bases: 3. This CDR3 region has 15 residues. The CDR3 region has the DNA TGCGCCAGCAGGCTGACTAGCGGGAGCCAAGAGACCCAGTACTTC. The encoded protein is CASRLTSGSQETQYF.

V and J are TRBV5-1 and TRBJ2-1; 8 positions agree with TRBD2. CDR3 length: 15 amino acids. CDR1 and CDR2 from the germline V gene are SGHRS and YFSETQ. The trim removed 0 bases at V and 5 bases at J, leaving 4 bases unmatched. The DNA of the CDR3 is TGCGCCAGCAGCTTGGGCGGGGGGCTGAACAATGAGCAGTTCTTC. Translating it yields CASSLGGGLNNEQFF.

The V and J genes are TRBV6-5 and TRBJ1-2, with 10 bases identical to TRBD1. Unmatched junction bases numbered 9, after V lost 5 bases and J lost 9 bases. CDR3 size: 14 residues. The V gene's germline CDR1 is MNHEY and CDR2 SVGAGI. CDR3 in amino acids: CASSDDRGRVRYTF. DNA of the CDR3: TGTGCCAGCAGTGACGACAGGGGGCGGGTACGCTACACCTTC.

V is TRBV5-5 and J is TRBJ2-7, with 10 positions matching TRBD1. Trimming took 4 bases from V and 5 from J; bases not matched to a gene: 3. Germline V gives CDR1 SGHKS, CDR2 YYEKEE (reference sequence). CDR3 length equals 13 residues. The CDR3 here is CASSRQGAHEQYF. The CDR3, as DNA: TGTGCCAGCAGCCGACAGGGGGCCCACGAGCAGTACTTC.

The chain has TRBV7-2 and TRBJ2-3; D remains ambiguous. The CDR3 runs to 15 residues. Germline CDR1 SGHTA, CDR2 FQGNSA. V was cut by 1 base and J by 3 bases, with 11 bases left in between. CDR3 DNA: TGTGCCAGCAGCTTAGATCAGAGGAAGACAGATACGCAGTATTTT. Translating it yields CASSLDQRKTDTQYF.

The chain is built from TRBV7-9 and TRBJ1-2; 7 positions agree with TRBD1. Unmatched junction bases numbered 19, after V lost 5 bases and J lost 7 bases. Per germline, CDR1 SEHNR and CDR2 FQNEAQ (reference sequence). The CDR3 contains 17 residues. CDR3 coding DNA: TGTGCCAGCAGCAACGAAATTAAACAGGGGTTGAGCGCTGGCTACACCTTC. Its protein product is CASSNEIKQGLSAGYTF.

The chain has TRBV4-3 and TRBJ1-2; a weak D match, TRBD1 (6 bases). CDR3 length: 15 amino acids. Per germline, CDR1 LGHNA and CDR2 YSLEER. Trimming removed 0 bases at V and 6 bases at J, with 14 bases between. Here the CDR3 reads CASSQEKGGLDGYTF. In DNA, the CDR3 is TGCGCCAGCAGCCAAGAGAAGGGGGGGCTTGATGGCTACACCTTC.

The chain couples TRBV5-1 to TRBJ2-2, with 10 bases aligning to TRBD1. The CDR3 consists of 16 residues. CDR1 and CDR2 (germline): SGHRS, YFSETQ. Trimming removed 3 bases from V and 4 bases from J; junction bases left unmatched: 6. CDR3 loop: CASSSTGGVGTGELFF. The CDR3 DNA follows: TGCGCCAGCAGCTCGACAGGGGGCGTCGGCACCGGGGAGCTGTTTTTT.

V gene TRBV2 combines with J gene TRBJ2-5; a possible D gene is TRBD2 (6 bases). V lost 4 bases, J lost 5 bases, and 17 bases lay in between. Germline CDR1 SNHLY, CDR2 FYNNEI. This CDR3 spans 15 amino acids. CDR3 in amino acids: CASSATNLALETQYF. The CDR3 DNA reads as TGTGCCAGCAGTGCGACTAATCTAGCGCTGGAGACCCAGTACTTC.

V and J are TRBV9 and TRBJ1-4, with TRBD1 identical over 8 bases. The germline V gene has CDR1 SGDLS and CDR2 YYNGEE. V trimming: 3 bases; J trimming: 8 bases; junction bases outside the gene matches: 3. The CDR3 has 13 residues. This CDR3 reads CASSAGGGEKLFF. The CDR3 DNA reads as TGTGCCAGCAGCGCAGGGGGCGGGGAAAAACTGTTTTTT.

As DNA, the CDR3 is TGTGCCAGCAGCCAAGCTAGTGTTGAGGCAGATACGCAGTATTTT. Translated: CASSQASVEADTQYF. The J gene is TRBJ2-3, the V gene TRBV4-2; D is undetermined. The CDR3 consists of 15 residues. Germline assignment: CDR1 LGHNA and CDR2 YNFKEQ. V was pared by 1 base and J by 4 bases, with 12 bases between.

The chain carries TRBV7-9 and TRBJ2-3, with 8 bases fitting TRBD2. The ends lost 2 bases at V and 3 bases at J; junction bases unmatched: 10. CDR3 length: 17 residues. From germline, CDR1 is SEHNR and CDR2 FQNEAQ (reference sequence). The CDR3 sequence: CASSLSPREDSTDTQYF. Written as DNA, the CDR3 is TGTGCCAGCAGCTTAAGTCCGCGGGAGGATTCGACAGATACGCAGTATTTT.

The chain uses TRBV4-1 and TRBJ1-6, with 7 nucleotides matching TRBD1. The CDR3 contains 14 residues. Looked up from germline, CDR1 is MGHRA and CDR2 is YSYEKL. Trimming removed 3 bases from V and 5 bases from J; junction bases left unmatched: 1. The CDR3 DNA is TGCGCCAGCAGCCAGACAGGGAATAATTCACCCCTCCACTTT. This translates into CASSQTGNNSPLHF.

This clone occurred once. The chain employs TRBV28 and TRBJ2-7; 10 bases align to TRBD2. The V gene end was trimmed by 8 bases and the J gene end by 2 bases; junction bases not matched to a gene: 9. CDR1 and CDR2 (germline): MDHEN, SYDVKM. This CDR3 region has 15 residues. CDR3 nucleotides: TGTGCCAGCGCTAAGCCCGGACTAGCGGCCTACGAGCAGTACTTC. Protein: CASAKPGLAAYEQYF.

This chain uses TRBV5-1 with TRBJ2-5; 8 bases map to TRBD1. CDR1 and CDR2 from the germline V gene are SGHRS and YFSETQ. J was trimmed by 2 bases and V by 7 bases; bases with no gene match: 4. The CDR3 has 13 residues. The CDR3 DNA follows: TGCGCCAGCTACAGGGGGGCTCAAGAGACCCAGTACTTC. Translation gives CASYRGAQETQYF.

In this sample, this clone turned up once. The chain employs TRBV4-3 and TRBJ1-3; D perhaps matches TRBD1 (5 bases). CDR3 length: 16 amino acids. Germline CDR1 and CDR2: LGHNA and YSLEER. The V end lost 6 bases, the J end lost 5 bases, and 20 bases lay between the germline ends. CDR3 residues: CASSDLGGVYRNTIYF. The CDR3 bases are TGCGCCAGCAGTGACCTGGGAGGGGTTTATAGAAACACCATATATTTT.

V gene TRBV28 combines with J gene TRBJ2-1; D is unresolved. CDR3 size: 14 residues. Germline CDR1 reads MDHEN; CDR2 reads SYDVKM. V lost 7 bases to trimming and J lost 0 bases, with 10 bases between them. The CDR3: CASTSGISYNEQFF. The CDR3 DNA reads as TGTGCCAGCACATCAGGTATCTCCTACAATGAGCAGTTCTTC. Drawing the rest from reference TRBV28 and TRBJ2-1, the complete variable domain is DVKVTQSSRYLVKRTGEKVFLECVQDMDHENMFWYRQDPGLGLRLIYFSYDVKMKEKGDIPEGYSVSREKKERFSLILESASTNQTSMYLCASTSGISYNEQFFGPGTRLTVL.

This clone was observed a handful of times. This chain uses TRBV30 with TRBJ1-3; D remains unclear. The V end lost 3 bases, the J end lost 4 bases, and 19 bases lay between the germline ends. The CDR3 is 16 amino acids. Germline-derived CDR1 and CDR2 are GTSNPN and SVGIG (reference sequence). The CDR3 here is CAWRLRARGLGNTIYF. CDR3 in DNA: TGTGCCTGGAGACTCCGGGCACGAGGGTTGGGAAACACCATATATTTT. Variable domain in full (rest from reference TRBV30 and TRBJ1-3): SQTIHQWPATLVQPVGSPLSLECTVEGTSNPNLYWYRQAAGRGLQLLFYSVGIGQISSEVPQNLSASRPQDRQFILSSKKLLLSDSGFYLCAWRLRARGLGNTIYFGEGSWLTVV.

CDR3 region: CASSKGKVYTEAFF. The CDR3 bases are TGTGCCAGTAGTAAGGGGAAGGTGTACACTGAAGCTTTCTTT. The V and J genes are TRBV19 and TRBJ1-1; TRBD1 is a possible D gene (5 bases). Looked up from germline, CDR1 is LNHDA and CDR2 is SQIVND (reference sequence). This CDR3 comprises 14 residues. V lost 4 bases and J lost 3, with 12 bases in between. Complete variable domain (other parts from reference TRBV19 and TRBJ1-1): DGGITQSPKYLFRKEGQNVTLSCEQNLNHDAMYWYRQDPGQGLRLIYYSQIVNDFQKGDIAEGYSVSREKKESFPLTVTSAQKNPTAFYLCASSKGKVYTEAFFGQGTRLTVV.